These T cell receptor beta chains were read from a single sample in a study of blood T cell repertoires in COVID-19. Sequencing was performed with immunoSEQ multiplex PCR; in TCRdb, only in-frame clones are kept and a portion is missing. In the table there are approximately 250,000 clones, over 75% of which are singletons. Input material: PBMCs or T cells enriched from blood (not recorded which). The origin of the receptors is a woman in her forties who had been exposed to COVID-19. CDR3s include the opening cysteine and the closing phenylalanine or tryptophan. A D gene is named only where the DNA matches it firmly. Clone sizes are given selectively: once, few, many, or a class where the clone is expanded.

>NA|TRBD2|TRBJ2-5|TRBV19
TGTGCCAGTAGTCTCGAGCGGGGGGGTAAGACCCAGTACTTC
CASSLERGGKTQYF
>NA|TRBD1|TRBJ1-2|TRBV11-2
TGTGCCAGCAGCTGGGACAGGGACGGCTACACCTTC
CASSWDRDGYTF
>NA|TRBD1|TRBJ1-5|TRBV4-2
TGTGCCAGCAGCCATCTTACCGGGACAGGGGATACGGCGTATCAGCCCCAGCATTTT
CASSHLTGTGDTAYQPQHF
>NA|TRBD1|TRBJ1-6|TRBV28
TGTGCCAGCAGTTCACCGACAGGGGGGGAATCACCCCTCCACTTT
CASSSPTGGESPLHF
>once|NA|TRBJ2-7|TRBV20-1
TGCAGTGCTAGTCTGGGACTCACCTACGAGCAGTACTTC
CSASLGLTYEQYF
>few|TRBD1|TRBJ1-2|TRBV13
TGTGCCAGCAGCTTAGGTAGGACAGGGGGCGGCTATGGCTACACCTTC
CASSLGRTGGGYGYTF
>NA|TRBD1|TRBJ2-2|TRBV14
TGTGCCAGCAGCAAGGGACAGGGGGGTTCGACCGGGGAGCTGTTTTTT
CASSKGQGGSTGELFF
>once|NA|TRBJ1-5|TRBV5-6
TGTGCCAGCAGCCTCGTACGGGATTCTAGCAATCAGCCCCAGCATTTT
CASSLVRDSSNQPQHF
>NA|TRBD1|TRBJ1-5|TRBV19
TGTGCCAGTAGTCCGACCCCGGGACAGAGACTTTATAGCAATCAGCCCCAGCATTTT
CASSPTPGQRLYSNQPQHF
>NA|NA|TRBJ1-1|TRBV11-1
TGTGCCAGCAGCTTGGCGGGAGGGGGCACTGAAGCTTTCTTT
CASSLAGGGTEAFF
>once|TRBD1|TRBJ1-4|TRBV4-2
TGTGCCAGCAGCCAAGATAGGAGACAGGGCTTAAGTTCGGCTGAAAAACTGTTTTTT
CASSQDRRQGLSSAEKLFF
>once|TRBD1|TRBJ1-6|TRBV6-1
TGTGCCAGCAGTGAGAGACAGGGGAGGACACCCCTCCACTTT
CASSERQGRTPLHF
>once|NA|TRBJ2-5|TRBV5-1
TGCGCCAGCAGCCCCCAAGGGGGAAGGGAAGAGACCCAGTACTTC
CASSPQGGREETQYF
>NA|TRBD1|TRBJ2-2|TRBV18
TGTGCCAGCTCACCGGGACAGAGGACGACCGGGGAGCTGTTTTTT
CASSPGQRTTGELFF
>NA|TRBD1|TRBJ2-5|TRBV30
TGTGCCTGGAGAGGACAGGGGACAGAGACCCAGTACTTC
CAWRGQGTETQYF
>NA|NA|TRBJ1-1|TRBV18
TGTGCCAGCTCACCACGGGAGAACCGAGGCACTGAAGCTTTCTTT
CASSPRENRGTEAFF
>NA|NA|TRBJ1-3|TRBV28
TGTGCCAGCAGCCCCATGAGTAGTGGAAACACCATATATTTT
CASSPMSSGNTIYF
>NA|TRBD2|TRBJ2-5|TRBV3-1/TRBV3-2
TGTGCCAGCAGACCTGCGGGACTAGCGGGGGAGTATGAGTACTTC
CASRPAGLAGEYEYF
>NA|NA|TRBJ2-2|TRBV6-2/TRBV6-3
TGTGCCAGCAGTTACTCGAAGATAGATGCGGCCGGGGAGCTGTTTTTT
CASSYSKIDAAGELFF
>NA|NA|TRBJ1-2|TRBV5-1
TGTGCCAGCAGCTTGGACAGTAACTATGGCTACACCTTC
CASSLDSNYGYTF
>once|NA|TRBJ1-5|TRBV4-3
TGCGCCAGCAGCCAAGAAGGGGGAATGGGACAGCCCCAGCATTTT
CASSQEGGMGQPQHF
>NA|TRBD1|TRBJ1-1|TRBV27
TGTGCCAGCAGCTCCAGGGGGCGGAACACTGAAGCTTTCTTT
CASSSRGRNTEAFF
>NA|NA|TRBJ1-6|TRBV7-2
TGTGCCAGCAGCCTACTGGCAGGAGGCACCTCCTATAATTCACCCCTCCACTTT
CASSLLAGGTSYNSPLHF
>few|NA|TRBJ1-1|TRBV19
TGTGCCAGTAGTGAAACAGAAAACACTGAAGCTTTCTTT
CASSETENTEAFF
>NA|NA|TRBJ2-1|TRBV19
TGTGCCAGTAGTAGGTTTGACGGGACAAATGAGCAGTTCTTC
CASSRFDGTNEQFF
>NA|NA|TRBJ1-4|TRBV9
TGTGCCAGCAGTGGCGACAGAGCAACTAATGAAAAACTGTTTTTT
CASSGDRATNEKLFF
>NA|TRBD2|TRBJ2-1|TRBV7-9
TGTGCCAGCAGATTAGCGGGGGGGACCGCCAATGAGCAGTTCTTC
CASRLAGGTANEQFF